This T cell receptor beta chain comes out of a study of shared clonotypes between healthy human individuals. The protocol was immunoSEQ multiplex PCR, while the TCRdb copy is restricted to in-frame clones and leaves out a portion. Of just under 350,000 clones in the sample, less than 75% are singletons; the top ten hold under 11%. The V and J ends lost 0 bases and 2 bases, in that order; junction bases with no gene match: 3. The CDR3 length is 16 residues. Germline assignment: CDR1 SGHRS and CDR2 YFSETQ. The specimen sequenced was memory CD4+ T cells sorted from blood. Subset in this sample: CD45RA-negative fraction. The source of this sequence is a man in his thirties or forties in good health. The rearrangement uses TRBV5-1 and TRBJ2-3; 10 nucleotides match TRBD2. The CDR3 nucleotides read TGCGCCAGCAGCTTGGTACTAGCGGGATTCACAGATACGCAGTATTTT. Amino acids: CASSLVLAGFTDTQYF. Together with reference TRBV5-1 and TRBJ2-3, the CDR3 gives the full variable domain: KAGVTQTPRYLIKTRGQQVTLSCSPISGHRSVSWYQQTPGQGLQFLFEYFSETQRNKGNFPGRFSGRQFSNSRSEMNVSTLELGDSALYLCASSLVLAGFTDTQYFGPGTRLTVL.